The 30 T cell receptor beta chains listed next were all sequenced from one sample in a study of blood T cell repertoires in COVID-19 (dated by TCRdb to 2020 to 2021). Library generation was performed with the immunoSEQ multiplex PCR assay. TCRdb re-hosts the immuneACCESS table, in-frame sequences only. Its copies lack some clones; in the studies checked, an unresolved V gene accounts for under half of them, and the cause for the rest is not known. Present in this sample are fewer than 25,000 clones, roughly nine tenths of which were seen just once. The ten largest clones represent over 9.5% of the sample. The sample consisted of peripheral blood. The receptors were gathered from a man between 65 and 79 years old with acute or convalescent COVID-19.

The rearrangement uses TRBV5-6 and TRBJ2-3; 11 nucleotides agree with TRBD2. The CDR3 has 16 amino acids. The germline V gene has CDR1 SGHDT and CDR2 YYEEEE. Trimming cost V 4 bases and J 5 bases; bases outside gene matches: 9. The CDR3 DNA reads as TGTGCCAGCAGCCAGGGGACTAGCGGTTCATTAGATACGCAGTATTTT. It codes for CASSQGTSGSLDTQYF.

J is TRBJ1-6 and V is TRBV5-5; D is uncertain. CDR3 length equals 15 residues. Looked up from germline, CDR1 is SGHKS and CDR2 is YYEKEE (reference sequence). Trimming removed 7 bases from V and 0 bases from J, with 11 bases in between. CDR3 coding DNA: TGTGCCAGCGGCCCTCCGGGCTCCTATAATTCACCCCTCCACTTT. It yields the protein CASGPPGSYNSPLHF.

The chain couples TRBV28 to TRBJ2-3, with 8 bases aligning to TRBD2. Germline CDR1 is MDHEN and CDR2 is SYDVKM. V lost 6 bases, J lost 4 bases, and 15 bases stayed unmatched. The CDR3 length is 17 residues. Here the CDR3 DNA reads TGTGCCAGCAGACGACCCACCGGGACTAGAAGCGCAGATACGCAGTATTTT. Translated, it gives CASRRPTGTRSADTQYF.

The CDR3 reads CASAPGGLMNTEAFF. In nucleotides, the CDR3 is TGTGCCAGCGCCCCAGGTGGCCTAATGAACACTGAAGCTTTCTTT. V usage is TRBV4-2 and J usage is TRBJ1-1; no firm D call. Between the trimmed V and J ends, which lost 8 bases and 0 bases, there was a span of 16 bases. The CDR3 is 15 amino acids. The germline gives CDR1 LGHNA, CDR2 YNFKEQ.

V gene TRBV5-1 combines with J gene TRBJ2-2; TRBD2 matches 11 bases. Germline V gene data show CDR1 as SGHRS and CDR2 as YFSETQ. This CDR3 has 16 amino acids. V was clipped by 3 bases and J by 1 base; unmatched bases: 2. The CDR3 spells CASSSGTSGNTGELFF. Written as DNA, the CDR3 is TGCGCCAGCAGCTCTGGGACTAGCGGGAACACCGGGGAGCTGTTTTTT.

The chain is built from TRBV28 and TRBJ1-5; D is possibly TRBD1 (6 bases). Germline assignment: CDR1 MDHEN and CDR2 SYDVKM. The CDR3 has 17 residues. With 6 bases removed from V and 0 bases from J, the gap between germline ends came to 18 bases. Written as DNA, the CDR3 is TGTGCCAGCAGCCGGGACATCCTCCGGTATAGCAATCAGCCCCAGCATTTT. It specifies CASSRDILRYSNQPQHF.

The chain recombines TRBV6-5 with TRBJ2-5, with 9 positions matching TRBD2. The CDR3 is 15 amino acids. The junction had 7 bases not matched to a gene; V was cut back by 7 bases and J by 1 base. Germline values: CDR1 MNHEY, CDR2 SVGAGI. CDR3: CASTKMTSGQETQYF. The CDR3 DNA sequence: TGTGCCAGCACTAAGATGACTAGCGGCCAAGAGACCCAGTACTTC.

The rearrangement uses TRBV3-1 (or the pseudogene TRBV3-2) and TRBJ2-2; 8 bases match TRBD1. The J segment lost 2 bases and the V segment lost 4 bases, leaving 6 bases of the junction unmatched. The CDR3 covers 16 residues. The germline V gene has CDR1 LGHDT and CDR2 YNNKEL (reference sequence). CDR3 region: CASSLRTGLNTGELFF. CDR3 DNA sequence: TGTGCCAGCAGCCTGCGGACAGGGTTAAACACCGGGGAGCTGTTTTTT.

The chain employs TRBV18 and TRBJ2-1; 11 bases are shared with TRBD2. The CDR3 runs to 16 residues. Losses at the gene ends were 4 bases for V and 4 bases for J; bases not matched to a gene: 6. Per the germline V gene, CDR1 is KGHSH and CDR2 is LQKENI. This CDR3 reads CASSRPIAGGYNEQFF. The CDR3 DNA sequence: TGTGCCAGCTCACGCCCCATAGCGGGAGGGTACAATGAGCAGTTCTTC.

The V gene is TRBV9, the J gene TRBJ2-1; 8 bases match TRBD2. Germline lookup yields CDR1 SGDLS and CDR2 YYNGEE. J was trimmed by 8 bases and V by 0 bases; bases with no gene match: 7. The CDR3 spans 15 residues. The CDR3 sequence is CASSVAVSGIYEQFF. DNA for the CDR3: TGTGCCAGCAGCGTAGCTGTTAGCGGGATTTATGAGCAGTTCTTC.

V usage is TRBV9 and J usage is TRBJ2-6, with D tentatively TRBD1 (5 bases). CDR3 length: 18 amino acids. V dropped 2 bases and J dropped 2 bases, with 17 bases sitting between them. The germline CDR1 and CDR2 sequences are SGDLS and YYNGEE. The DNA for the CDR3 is TGTGCCAGCAGCGTCAGGGTCCAGGGAATGCCTGGGGCCAACGTCCTGACTTTC. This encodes CASSVRVQGMPGANVLTF.

The DNA for the CDR3 is TGTGCCAGCAGCCAAGATCCAGCGGGGTACACTGAAGCTTTCTTT. Amino acids: CASSQDPAGYTEAFF. The J gene is TRBJ1-1, the V gene TRBV14; no definite D call. The CDR3 consists of 15 residues. V shed 0 bases and J shed 3 bases, with 11 bases lying between them. Looked up from germline, CDR1 is SGHDN and CDR2 is FVKESK.

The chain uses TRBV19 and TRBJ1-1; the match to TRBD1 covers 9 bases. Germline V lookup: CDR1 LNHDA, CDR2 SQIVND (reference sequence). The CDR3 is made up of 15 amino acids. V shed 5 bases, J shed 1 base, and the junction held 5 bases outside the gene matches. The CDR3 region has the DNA TGTGCCAGTAGTGTTACAGGGGGCGCGAACACTGAAGCTTTCTTT. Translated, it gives CASSVTGGANTEAFF.

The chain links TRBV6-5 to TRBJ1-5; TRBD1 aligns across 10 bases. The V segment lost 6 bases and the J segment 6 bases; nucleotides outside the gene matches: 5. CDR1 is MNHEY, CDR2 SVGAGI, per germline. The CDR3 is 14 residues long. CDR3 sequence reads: CASSRDRGSQPQHF. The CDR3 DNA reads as TGTGCCAGCAGCCGGGACAGGGGAAGTCAGCCCCAGCATTTT.

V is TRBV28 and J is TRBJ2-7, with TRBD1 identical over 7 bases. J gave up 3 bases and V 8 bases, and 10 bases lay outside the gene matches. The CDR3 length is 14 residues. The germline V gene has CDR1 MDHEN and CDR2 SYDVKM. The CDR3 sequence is CASHTTGRLYEQYF. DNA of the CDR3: TGTGCCAGCCACACGACAGGGCGCCTCTACGAGCAGTACTTC. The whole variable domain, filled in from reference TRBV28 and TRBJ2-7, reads DVKVTQSSRYLVKRTGEKVFLECVQDMDHENMFWYRQDPGLGLRLIYFSYDVKMKEKGDIPEGYSVSREKKERFSLILESASTNQTSMYLCASHTTGRLYEQYFGPGTRLTVT.

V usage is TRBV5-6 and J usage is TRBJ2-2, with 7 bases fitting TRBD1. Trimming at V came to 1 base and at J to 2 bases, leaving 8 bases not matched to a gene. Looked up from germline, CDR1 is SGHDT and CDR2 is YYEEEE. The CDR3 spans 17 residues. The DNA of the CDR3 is TGTGCCAGCAGCTTGCGCGAGGGGGCGTTTAACACCGGGGAGCTGTTTTTT. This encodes CASSLREGAFNTGELFF. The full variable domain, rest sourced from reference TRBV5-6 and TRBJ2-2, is DAGVTQSPTHLIKTRGQQVTLRCSPKSGHDTVSWYQQALGQGPQFIFQYYEEEERQRGNFPDRFSGHQFPNYSSELNVNALLLGDSALYLCASSLREGAFNTGELFFGEGSRLTVL.

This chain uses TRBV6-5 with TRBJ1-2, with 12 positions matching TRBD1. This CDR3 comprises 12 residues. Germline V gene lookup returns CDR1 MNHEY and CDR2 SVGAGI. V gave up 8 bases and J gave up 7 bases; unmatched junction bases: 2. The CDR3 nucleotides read TGTGCCAGCGGGACAGGGGGCCTTGGCTACACCTTC. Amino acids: CASGTGGLGYTF.

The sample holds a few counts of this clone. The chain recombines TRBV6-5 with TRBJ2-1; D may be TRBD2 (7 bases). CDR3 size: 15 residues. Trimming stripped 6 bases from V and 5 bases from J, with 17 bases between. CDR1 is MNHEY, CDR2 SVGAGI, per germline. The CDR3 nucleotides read TGTGCCAGCAGCCGTGAGGGGGGGAGAAACAATGAGCAGTTCTTC. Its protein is CASSREGGRNNEQFF.

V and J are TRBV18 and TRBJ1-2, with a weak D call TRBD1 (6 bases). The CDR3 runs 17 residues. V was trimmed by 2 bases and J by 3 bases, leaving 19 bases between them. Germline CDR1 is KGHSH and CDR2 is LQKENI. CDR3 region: CASSPFGIRDNDYGYTF. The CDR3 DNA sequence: TGTGCCAGCTCACCATTTGGCATTAGGGACAACGACTATGGCTACACCTTC.

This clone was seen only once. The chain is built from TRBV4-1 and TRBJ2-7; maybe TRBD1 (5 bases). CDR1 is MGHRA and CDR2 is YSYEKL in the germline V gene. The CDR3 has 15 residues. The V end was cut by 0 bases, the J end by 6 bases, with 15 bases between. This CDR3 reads CASSQENRPRVEQYF. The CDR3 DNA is TGCGCCAGCAGCCAAGAAAACAGGCCTCGCGTCGAGCAGTACTTC.

In DNA, the CDR3 is TGTGCCAGCAGCTTTCCGGGACAGGTACCCTACGAGCAGTACTTC. It yields the protein CASSFPGQVPYEQYF. The chain recombines TRBV11-1 with TRBJ2-7; 8 nucleotides match TRBD1. After removal of 3 bases from V and 2 bases from J, the junction contained 6 bases not matched to a gene. The CDR3 covers 15 residues. Germline values: CDR1 SGHAT, CDR2 FQDESV (reference sequence).

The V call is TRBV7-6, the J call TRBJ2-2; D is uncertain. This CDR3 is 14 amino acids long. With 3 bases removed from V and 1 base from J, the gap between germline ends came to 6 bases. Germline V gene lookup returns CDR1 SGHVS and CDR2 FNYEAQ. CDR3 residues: CASSLAGNTGELFF. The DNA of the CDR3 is TGTGCCAGCAGCTTGGCAGGGAACACCGGGGAGCTGTTTTTT. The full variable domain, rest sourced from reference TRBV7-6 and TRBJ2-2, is GAGVSQSPRYKVTKRGQDVALRCDPISGHVSLYWYRQALGQGPEFLTYFNYEAQQDKSGLPNDRFSAERPEGSISTLTIQRTEQRDSAMYRCASSLAGNTGELFFGEGSRLTVL.

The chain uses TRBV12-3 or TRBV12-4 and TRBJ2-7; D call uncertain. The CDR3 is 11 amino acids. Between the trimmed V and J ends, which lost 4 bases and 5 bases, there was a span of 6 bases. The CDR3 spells CASSYQDEQYF. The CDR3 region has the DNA TGTGCCAGCAGTTATCAGGACGAGCAGTACTTC.

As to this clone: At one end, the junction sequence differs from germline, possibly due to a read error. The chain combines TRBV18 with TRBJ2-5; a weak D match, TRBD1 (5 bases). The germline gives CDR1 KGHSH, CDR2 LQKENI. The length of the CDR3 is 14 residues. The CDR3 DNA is TGTGCCAGCTCACCACCGGCCGGACAAGGGACCCAGTACTTC. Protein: CASSPPAGQGTQYF.

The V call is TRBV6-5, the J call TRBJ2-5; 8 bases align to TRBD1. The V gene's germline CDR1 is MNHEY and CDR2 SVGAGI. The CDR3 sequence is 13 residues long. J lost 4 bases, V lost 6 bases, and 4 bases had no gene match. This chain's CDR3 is CASSTTGGETQYF. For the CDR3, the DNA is TGTGCCAGCAGCACCACAGGGGGAGAGACCCAGTACTTC.

This CDR3 reads CASSDGTVPRSAFF. The CDR3 DNA reads as TGTGCCAGCAGCGACGGGACAGTCCCACGGTCAGCTTTCTTT. V usage is TRBV7-9 and J usage is TRBJ1-1; 7 bases agree with TRBD1. With 5 bases clipped from V and 10 bases from J, the junction kept 13 bases outside the gene matches. The germline V gene has CDR1 SEHNR and CDR2 FQNEAQ (reference sequence). The CDR3 length is 14 residues.

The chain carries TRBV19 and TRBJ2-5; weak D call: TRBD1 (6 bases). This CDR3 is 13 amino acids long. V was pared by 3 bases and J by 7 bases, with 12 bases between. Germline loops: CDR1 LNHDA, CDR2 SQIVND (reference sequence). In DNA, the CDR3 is TGTGCCAGTAGTATCAGCTTACAGGGGACCCAGTACTTC. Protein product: CASSISLQGTQYF.

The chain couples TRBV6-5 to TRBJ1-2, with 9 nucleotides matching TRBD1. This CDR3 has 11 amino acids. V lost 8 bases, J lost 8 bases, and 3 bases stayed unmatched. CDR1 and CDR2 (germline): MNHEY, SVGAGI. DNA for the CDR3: TGTGCCAGCGGGACAGGGCAAGGCTACACCTTC. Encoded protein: CASGTGQGYTF.

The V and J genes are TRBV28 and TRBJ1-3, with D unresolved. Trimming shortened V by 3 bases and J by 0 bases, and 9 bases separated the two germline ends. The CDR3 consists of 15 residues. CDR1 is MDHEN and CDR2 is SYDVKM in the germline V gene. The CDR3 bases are TGTGCCAGCAGTTTGGGCCTGAGCTCTGGAAACACCATATATTTT. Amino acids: CASSLGLSSGNTIYF.

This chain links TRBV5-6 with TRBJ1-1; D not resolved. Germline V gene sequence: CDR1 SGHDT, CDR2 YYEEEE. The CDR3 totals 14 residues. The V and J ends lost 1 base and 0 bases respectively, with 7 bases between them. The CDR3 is CASSLKAVNTEAFF. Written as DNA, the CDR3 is TGTGCCAGCAGCTTGAAGGCGGTGAACACTGAAGCTTTCTTT.